Listed here is a single TCR beta chain. Its binding antigen is unknown. No clone much larger than this one lies a single base away; base qualities are absent. The sample originates from a study of chemoradiotherapy in HPV16-positive cancers (dated by TCRdb to the early 2020s). Background for the entire study: Using functional T-cell assays on cells from a couple of HPV16-positive patients, the researchers defined candidate HPV-specific T-cell clones and common TCR motifs. Whether T-cell immunity against the HPV oncoproteins E6 and E7 changes during chemoradiotherapy and whether survival is affected by this immunity were examined in the study. TCR repertoires from 86 patients with HPV-related cancers were then used to track the candidate HPV-specific TCRs and motifs.

The library was obtained by the immunoSEQ multiplex PCR assay. Entries here come from immuneACCESS through TCRdb and include only in-frame sequences with V and J called. Some clones fail to appear in such tables; in the studies checked, an unresolved V gene covers under half of the shortfall, and the cause of the remainder is unknown. Across this sample there are approximately 12,000 clones, with approximately 90% seen only once. Roughly 1.8% of the sample is taken by the ten largest. Here is what the overall study found, with its caveats: Expansion of candidate HPV-specific clones and E7-related TCR motifs was observed in the tumor microenvironment during treatment, whereas no such expansion was observed for non-HPV-specific T cells. In HPV16-positive patients, expansion of HPV-responsive T cells during chemoradiotherapy was found to be associated with improved recurrence-free survival. The functional definition of HPV-specific T cells was derived from only a couple of HPV16-positive patients, and the survival association was reported for HPV16-positive patients.

The CDR3 holds 14 amino acids from the cysteine to the phenylalanine. Only the CDR3 DNA stays, 42 bases, in frame from base 1. The junction carries 14 bases between V and J, which are trimmed by 9 bases and 1 base respectively. CDR1 and CDR2 are read off the germline V gene as MRHNA and SNTAGT. Repertoires were sampled multiple times during chemoradiotherapy, which allowed clonal expansion in the tumor microenvironment to be followed. This specimen was blood, taken from a patient who underwent chemoradiotherapy. The receptor chain draws on TRBV6-4 and TRBJ2-3; TRBD2 is a weak D gene call, 6 bases matching. The source is a human donor with HPV-associated anogenital cancer. The CDR3 protein: CASAGGSGTDTQYF. The nucleotides are TGTGCCAGTGCCGGGGGATCCGGCACAGATACGCAGTATTTT.